A selection of T cell receptor beta chains follows, all from one sample in a study of memory CD8 T cells in hepatitis C reinfection. Sequencing used immunoSEQ multiplex PCR; TCRdb keeps in-frame clones, though not all of them. The repertoire has 5,800 or so clones, 80% to 90% of them found once; the top ten carry approximately 22%. Material: naive CD8+ T cells sorted from blood. Receptors originate from a man in his fifties with hepatitis C virus infection. CDR3s include the opening cysteine and the closing phenylalanine or tryptophan. A D gene is named only where the DNA matches it firmly. Clone size is given for some rows only: seen once, a few or many times, or a class if the clone is expanded.

j_call	d_call	clone_size	v_call	cdr3_nt	cdr3_aa
TRBJ1-1	-	once	TRBV7-9	TGTGCCAGCAGCGGGCAGTACACTGAAGCTTTCTTT	CASSGQYTEAFF
TRBJ1-3	-	-	TRBV6-6	TGTGCCAGCAGTCTCATCGTAACAGCCGACCAGGACACCATATATTTT	CASSLIVTADQDTIYF
TRBJ2-7	TRBD2	-	TRBV14	TGTGCCAGCAGCCAATGGGGGACTAGCGGGACTCGGCAGTACTTC	CASSQWGTSGTRQYF
TRBJ2-6	TRBD2	once	TRBV7-6	TGTGCCAGCAGCTTTTTGCTAGCGGGGATAGCTGGGGCCAACGTCCTGACTTTC	CASSFLLAGIAGANVLTF
TRBJ1-5	-	-	TRBV6-7	TGTGCCAGCAGTTACTCTCCGGGACTTTATAGCAATCAGCCCCAGCATTTT	CASSYSPGLYSNQPQHF
TRBJ2-1	TRBD2	-	TRBV4-3	TGCGCCAGCAGCGTCGCGATAAGACTAGCGGCAGACTCCTACAATGAGCAGTTCTTC	CASSVAIRLAADSYNEQFF
TRBJ2-1	TRBD2	-	TRBV11-3	TGTGCCAGCAGCCCCGGGACTAGCGGGAGGGCCAATTGGGAGCAGTTCTTC	CASSPGTSGRANWEQFF
TRBJ2-1	-	-	TRBV7-2	TGTGCCAGCAGCCCAGCGGACTTTAGCTCCTACAATGAGCAGTTCTTC	CASSPADFSSYNEQFF
TRBJ2-7	TRBD2	-	TRBV10-2	TGCGCCACCCTCCTCCGCCTAGGCGGGGGGTACTACGAGCAGTACTTC	CATLLRLGGGYYEQYF
TRBJ1-1	-	-	TRBV28	TGTGCCAGCCGCTACCTTTCGTACCTCTCGGGCACTGAAGCTTTCTTT	CASRYLSYLSGTEAFF
TRBJ2-7	TRBD2	-	TRBV5-1	TGCGCCAGCAGACCAGCGGGAGAGACGGGCGAGCAGTACTTC	CASRPAGETGEQYF
TRBJ1-3	TRBD1	-	TRBV18	TGCGCCAGCTCACCGGGACAGGGGTTCAACACCATATATTTT	CASSPGQGFNTIYF
TRBJ1-2	-	-	TRBV7-8	TGTGCCAGCAGCTTAGAAGCGCGAAGTCACTATGGCTACACCTTC	CASSLEARSHYGYTF
TRBJ2-3	-	-	TRBV19	TGTGCCAGTAGCCTCCTGGGCTCTAGCACAGATACGCAGTATTTT	CASSLLGSSTDTQYF
TRBJ2-5	-	-	TRBV19	TGTGCCAGTAGTAGACAGGAGTACCAAGAGACCCAGTACTTC	CASSRQEYQETQYF
TRBJ2-5	-	-	TRBV29-1	TGCAGTCACAAGGGGGAGACACAAGAGACCCAGTACTTC	CSHKGETQETQYF
TRBJ1-4	-	few	TRBV6-5	TGTGCCAGCAGTTACGAGCCAGGTCAGCCGGAAAAACTGTTTTTT	CASSYEPGQPEKLFF
TRBJ2-5	TRBD1	once	TRBV15	TGTGCCACCAGCGAACAGGGGGCGAGGCGAGAGACCCAGTACTTC	CATSEQGARRETQYF
TRBJ2-3	TRBD1	-	TRBV19	TGTGCCAGTCGGGACAGGGGATTTTCCTCAGATACGCAGTATTTT	CASRDRGFSSDTQYF
TRBJ2-7	TRBD2	-	TRBV19	TGTGCCAGTAGCAGGGGACTAGCGGGACCCGAGCAGTACTTC	CASSRGLAGPEQYF
TRBJ2-1	TRBD2	once	TRBV9	TGTGCCAGCAGCCCACATACTAGCGGGAGTTTCAATGAGCAGTTCTTC	CASSPHTSGSFNEQFF
TRBJ2-7	-	-	TRBV4-3	TGCGCCAGCAGCCAAGATCGAGACGGGGGCTACGAGCAGTACTTC	CASSQDRDGGYEQYF
TRBJ1-1	TRBD1	-	TRBV4-2	TGTGCCAGCAGCCAAGATTCCCTCCAGGGGGGCACTGAAGCTTTCTTT	CASSQDSLQGGTEAFF
TRBJ1-3	-	few	TRBV5-5	TGTGCCAGCAGCTTGGGCACAGGGTTTGGAAACACCATATATTTT	CASSLGTGFGNTIYF
TRBJ1-2	TRBD1	-	TRBV7-2	TGTGCCAGCGCCTATCCCGGGACAGGGGCCGAGTACACCTTC	CASAYPGTGAEYTF
TRBJ2-5	-	-	TRBV5-1	TGCGCCAGCAGCTTGGCCAAAATACAGGCCCACCAAATGGAAGAGCAGTACTTC	CASSLAKIQAHQMEEQYF
TRBJ1-1	-	few	TRBV15	TGTGCCACCAGCAGTGACACAGGGTCCGGGGCTGAAGCTTTCTTT	CATSSDTGSGAEAFF
TRBJ2-1	-	-	TRBV12-5	TGTGCTAGTGCCATGAGCGGAGGCCTCAATGAGCAGTTCTTC	CASAMSGGLNEQFF
TRBJ1-2	TRBD1	-	TRBV19	TGTGCCAGTACCGGGACAGGGTATGGCTACACCTTC	CASTGTGYGYTF
TRBJ2-7	TRBD2	few	TRBV7-9	TGTGCCAGCAGCGGGGGGACTAGCGGGACTTCCTACGAGCAGTACTTC	CASSGGTSGTSYEQYF
TRBJ2-2	TRBD1	-	TRBV5-1	TGCGCCAGCAGCTTTTCCGACAGGGATTGGACCGGGGAGCTGTTTTTT	CASSFSDRDWTGELFF
TRBJ2-3	-	once	TRBV9	TGTGCCAGCAGCGTAGCTTCCAGGGTCGCAGATACGCAGTATTTT	CASSVASRVADTQYF
TRBJ1-2	-	-	TRBV7-9	TGTGCCAGCAGCTTAGTAGAGGCTCACTATGGCTACACCTTC	CASSLVEAHYGYTF
TRBJ2-1	TRBD2	once	TRBV19	TGTGCCAGTAGTCCTGGGACTAGCGGGGCTGCGTACAATGAGCAGTTCTTC	CASSPGTSGAAYNEQFF
TRBJ1-1	-	-	TRBV2	TGTGCCATCCTTATGAACACTGAAGCTTTCTTT	CAILMNTEAFF
TRBJ2-7	TRBD1	-	TRBV18	TGTGCCAGCACAATGACAGGGTTGGACGAGCAGTACTTC	CASTMTGLDEQYF